One and the same sample provided the 15 T cell receptor beta chains below, sequenced in a study of blood T cell repertoires in COVID-19. Sequencing was performed with immunoSEQ multiplex PCR; in TCRdb, only in-frame clones are kept and a portion is missing. The sample has under 300,000 clones, just under 90% seen once. Sequencing used peripheral blood. The receptors stem from a woman aged 40 to 49 with acute or convalescent COVID-19.

This clone was detected once. The CDR3 region has the DNA TGTGCCAGTAGTGTTTGGACAGGGGGGGCCGAAGCTTTCTTT. This translates into CASSVWTGGAEAFF. The chain recombines TRBV19 with TRBJ1-1; 10 bases map to TRBD1. The CDR3 spans 14 residues. CDR1 and CDR2 from the germline V gene are LNHDA and SQIVND (reference sequence). Losses at the gene ends were 5 bases for V and 8 bases for J; bases not matched to a gene: 8.

In its sample, this clone was seen once. The V call is TRBV9, the J call TRBJ1-1, with 7 bases that match TRBD1. V gave up 0 bases and J gave up 7 bases; unmatched junction bases: 6. Germline-derived CDR1 and CDR2 are SGDLS and YYNGEE. The CDR3 is made up of 14 amino acids. The CDR3 sequence: CASSVGGGGGEAFF. The CDR3 DNA reads TGTGCCAGCAGCGTAGGAGGAGGGGGCGGTGAAGCTTTCTTT.

This sequence joins TRBV27 and TRBJ1-1, with D possibly being TRBD1 (5 bases). Germline V gives CDR1 MNHEY, CDR2 SMNVEV (reference sequence). The CDR3 spans 17 residues. V was pared by 5 bases and J by 9 bases, with 28 bases between. CDR3: CASSEAGPRILLYKAFF. Written as DNA, the CDR3 is TGTGCCAGCAGTGAAGCGGGGCCCCGTATTCTACTTTATAAAGCTTTCTTT.

The J gene is TRBJ1-4, the V gene TRBV23-1; 9 bases agree with TRBD1. TRBV23-1 is designated an ORF whose function remains uncertain. The CDR3 loop spans 18 amino acids. The trim removed 6 bases at V and 5 bases at J, leaving 16 bases unmatched. The CDR3 sequence is CASSHPDRGRGTNEKLFF. CDR3 coding DNA: TGCGCCAGCAGCCACCCGGACAGGGGAAGAGGAACAAATGAAAAACTGTTTTTT.

Comment on this clone: The sample holds other DNA sequences that translate to the same CDR3. The V and J genes are TRBV6-6 and TRBJ2-7, with 7 bases lining up with TRBD2. V shed 3 bases, J shed 1 base, and the junction held 0 bases outside the gene matches. The germline gives CDR1 MNHNY, CDR2 SVGAGI (reference sequence). The CDR3 loop spans 13 amino acids. The CDR3 DNA sequence: TGTGCCAGCAGTTATAGCGGGTCCTACGAGCAGTACGTC. As protein: CASSYSGSYEQYV.

J is TRBJ2-5 and V is TRBV5-1; 8 bases align to TRBD1. V lost 7 bases, J lost 2 bases, and 1 base stayed unmatched. Germline V gene lookup returns CDR1 SGHRS and CDR2 YFSETQ. The length of the CDR3 is 12 residues. The CDR3, as DNA: TGCGCCAGCGGGACAGGTCAAGAGACCCAGTACTTC. It translates to CASGTGQETQYF.

This clone turned up a few times. The V gene is TRBV9, the J gene TRBJ1-1; 7 nucleotides line up with TRBD1. The CDR3 contains 13 residues. The germline V gene encodes CDR1 SGDLS and CDR2 YYNGEE. The trim removed 3 bases at V and 6 bases at J, leaving 5 bases unmatched. The CDR3 nucleotides read TGTGCCAGCAGCGCGCAGGGGGACCCTGAAGCTTTCTTT. It encodes CASSAQGDPEAFF.

The chain employs TRBV6-1 and TRBJ1-1; D is perhaps TRBD1 (5 bases). From germline, CDR1 is MNHNS and CDR2 SASEGT. The CDR3 sequence is 15 residues long. The V end lost 3 bases, the J end lost 5 bases, and 16 bases lay between the germline ends. The CDR3 reads CASSDGAAEGTEAFF. The CDR3 region has the DNA TGTGCCAGCAGTGACGGGGCAGCGGAGGGGACTGAAGCTTTCTTT.

The chain employs TRBV5-8 and TRBJ2-2; TRBD1 is a possible D gene (6 bases). The CDR3 has 13 residues. Trimming pared 3 bases from V and 5 bases from J, leaving 8 bases between. CDR1 and CDR2 (germline): SGHTS, YDEGEE. The CDR3 region is CASSSRGTGELFF. In DNA form, the CDR3 reads TGTGCCAGCAGCTCCAGGGGAACCGGGGAGCTGTTTTTT. Supplemented by reference TRBV5-8 and TRBJ2-2, the full variable domain reads EAGVTQSPTHLIKTRGQQATLRCSPISGHTSVYWYQQALGLGLQFLLWYDEGEERNRGNFPPRFSGRQFPNYSSELNVNALELEDSALYLCASSSRGTGELFFGEGSRLTVL.

The rearrangement uses TRBV24-1 and TRBJ1-3; no firm D call. The CDR3 sequence is 13 residues long. V lost 0 bases, J lost 4 bases, and 3 bases lay in between. The germline V gene encodes CDR1 KGHDR and CDR2 SFDVKD. The CDR3 DNA sequence: TGTGCCACCAGTGATTTGGAGGGAAACACCATATATTTT. Amino acids: CATSDLEGNTIYF.

The rearrangement links TRBV7-7 to TRBJ1-4; TRBD1 matches 9 bases. Unmatched junction bases numbered 1, after V lost 3 bases and J lost 8 bases. The CDR3 is made up of 13 amino acids. Germline V CDR1 and CDR2: SSHAT, FNYEAQ (reference sequence). CDR3 nucleotide sequence: TGTGCCAGCAGCTTCGACAGGGGGGAAAAACTGTTTTTT. This translates into CASSFDRGEKLFF.

V and J are TRBV29-1 and TRBJ2-2, with TRBD2 as a possible D gene (6 bases). The length of the CDR3 is 14 residues. V was pared by 7 bases and J by 5 bases, with 17 bases between. The germline CDR1 and CDR2 sequences are SQVTM and ANQGSEA. CDR3 sequence reads: CSAKGVAGTGELFF. The CDR3 DNA reads as TGCAGCGCCAAAGGGGTCGCGGGAACCGGGGAGCTGTTTTTT.

The table lists this clone with a few counts. This chain links TRBV3-1 (or the pseudogene TRBV3-2) with TRBJ1-3; TRBD1 is a possible D gene (5 bases). This CDR3 has 15 amino acids. Germline CDR1 LGHDT, CDR2 YNNKEL (reference sequence). With 0 bases removed from V and 3 bases from J, the gap between germline ends came to 9 bases. The CDR3 is CASSQEWGGGNTIYF. DNA for the CDR3: TGTGCCAGCAGCCAAGAATGGGGGGGTGGAAACACCATATATTTT.

The chain carries TRBV5-1 and TRBJ2-1; D possibly corresponds to TRBD1 (6 bases). V lost 7 bases and J 11 bases, leaving 13 bases between the germline ends. Germline lookup yields CDR1 SGHRS and CDR2 YFSETQ. There are 11 residues in the CDR3. The CDR3 DNA follows: TGCGCCAGCGCTAAGGACAGACAGCAGTTCTTC. Amino acid sequence: CASAKDRQQFF. Supplemented by reference TRBV5-1 and TRBJ2-1, the full variable domain reads KAGVTQTPRYLIKTRGQQVTLSCSPISGHRSVSWYQQTPGQGLQFLFEYFSETQRNKGNFPGRFSGRQFSNSRSEMNVSTLELGDSALYLCASAKDRQQFFGPGTRLTVL.

The CDR3: CASSVGRVATEAFF. CDR3 coding DNA: TGTGCCAGCAGCGTAGGCAGGGTGGCCACTGAAGCTTTCTTT. The J gene is TRBJ1-1, the V gene TRBV9, with D maybe TRBD1 (5 bases). Germline CDR1 is SGDLS and CDR2 is YYNGEE. Deletions cut 0 bases from V and 4 bases from J, with 10 bases between. The CDR3 consists of 14 residues.